This T cell receptor beta chain was retrieved from a study of a mutant IDH1 vaccine in newly diagnosed glioma. Trimming cost V 6 bases and J 1 base; bases outside gene matches: 11. Germline CDR1 and CDR2: SGHAT and FQNNGV. This CDR3 contains 17 residues. Time point defined: baseline, week 1 (first vaccination visit). Specified treatment: pre-vaccination baseline after standard-of-care therapy. Measured with immunoSEQ multiplex PCR; TCRdb has only the in-frame clones, and not every one. The repertoire holds about 30,000 clones, with approximately 80% as singletons. This receptor was identified in a man aged 25 to 45 with glioma. This chain links TRBV11-2 with TRBJ1-1; 10 bases match TRBD1. This specimen consisted of PBMCs, obtained from a glioma patient treated with radiotherapy, temozolomide or both. CDR3 residues: CASRDRGQGPQNTEAFF. The CDR3 nucleotides read TGTGCCAGCAGGGACAGGGGACAGGGGCCTCAGAACACTGAAGCTTTCTTT. Variable domain in full (rest from reference TRBV11-2 and TRBJ1-1): EAGVAQSPRYKIIEKRQSVAFWCNPISGHATLYWYQQILGQGPKLLIQFQNNGVVDDSQLPKDRFSAERLKGVDSTLKIQPAKLEDSAVYLCASRDRGQGPQNTEAFFGQGTRLTVV.